The source of this TCR beta chain is a study of T cells in women clearing cervical HPV infection. About the study: Case blood was drawn when the lesion was first found; control blood after infection became undetectable.

On this clone: The sequence runs out 3 residues before the end of the CDR3; the remainder is reconstructed from the germline J gene.

HPV was found by MY09/MY11 PCR and dot-blot genotyping. This CDR3 is 14 amino acids long. Germline V gives CDR1 DFQATT, CDR2 SNEGSKA (reference sequence). Trimming stripped 4 bases from V and 9 bases from J, with 19 bases between. Libraries were prepared by immunoSEQ multiplex PCR; TCRdb keeps only in-frame clonotypes and omits some of them. Its table lists about 24,000 clones. The sample was blood buffy coat. This rearrangement joins TRBV20-1 to TRBJ2-1; D is possibly TRBD1 (5 bases). This TCR was recovered from a woman aged 18-69 years with a cervical HPV16 infection that either progressed to CIN3+ or cleared (not recorded which). The CDR3 DNA, read in part, is TGCAGTGCTAAAGGTGGCAGGGCGCTTCTTGAG. Its protein product is CSAKGGRALLE. The whole CDR3 protein reads CSAKGGRALLEQFF.